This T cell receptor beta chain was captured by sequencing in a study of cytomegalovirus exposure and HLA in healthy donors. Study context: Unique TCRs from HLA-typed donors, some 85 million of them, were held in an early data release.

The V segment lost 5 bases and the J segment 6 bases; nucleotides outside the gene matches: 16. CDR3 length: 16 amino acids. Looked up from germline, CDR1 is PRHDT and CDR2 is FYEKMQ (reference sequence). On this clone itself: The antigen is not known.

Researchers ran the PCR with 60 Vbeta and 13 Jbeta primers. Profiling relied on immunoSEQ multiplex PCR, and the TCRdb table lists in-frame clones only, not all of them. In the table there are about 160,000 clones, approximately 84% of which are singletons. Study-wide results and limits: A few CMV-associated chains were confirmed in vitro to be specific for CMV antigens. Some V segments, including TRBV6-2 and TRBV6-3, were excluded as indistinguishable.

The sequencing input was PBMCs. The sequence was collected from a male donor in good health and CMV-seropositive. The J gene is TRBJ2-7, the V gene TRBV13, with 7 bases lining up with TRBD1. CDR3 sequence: CASSLKGAMMVSEQYF. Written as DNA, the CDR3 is TGTGCCAGCAGCCTGAAGGGGGCCATGATGGTTTCCGAGCAGTACTTC.